The 21 T cell receptor beta chains below all came from one sample that was sequenced in a study of shared clonotypes between healthy human individuals. Libraries were prepared by immunoSEQ multiplex PCR; TCRdb keeps only in-frame clonotypes and omits some of them. Of about 680,000 clones listed, around three quarters are singletons. The material sequenced was memory CD4+ T cells sorted from blood. Stated subset: CD45RA-negative fraction. The receptors here all came from a woman aged 25 to 39 in good health.

The chain employs TRBV4-2 and TRBJ1-1, with 8 positions matching TRBD1. V shed 2 bases and J 4 bases; nucleotides not matched to a gene: 9. The V gene's germline CDR1 is LGHNA and CDR2 YNFKEQ. The CDR3 has 16 residues. The CDR3: CASSQRIHRGGTEAFF. CDR3 nucleotide sequence: TGTGCCAGCAGCCAACGAATACACAGGGGGGGCACTGAAGCTTTCTTT.

This chain links TRBV27 with TRBJ2-3; 7 nucleotides agree with TRBD1. Germline CDR1 MNHEY, CDR2 SMNVEV (reference sequence). Germline trimming cut 10 bases from V and 6 bases from J; bases unmatched to any gene: 7. The CDR3 has 12 amino acids. The CDR3 sequence: CAIKGAGDTQYF. The CDR3 DNA follows: TGTGCCATAAAGGGGGCGGGCGATACGCAGTATTTT.

This clone was observed a handful of times. V gene TRBV2 combines with J gene TRBJ2-1, with D unresolved. The CDR3 loop spans 11 amino acids. Trimming left V 8 bases short and J 10 bases short, with 12 bases between. Germline V gives CDR1 SNHLY, CDR2 FYNNEI. Here the CDR3 reads CASLRAGEQFF. The DNA for the CDR3 is TGTGCCAGCCTACGGGCTGGCGAGCAGTTCTTC. The entire variable domain, with the rest obtained from reference TRBV2 and TRBJ2-1, is as follows: EPEVTQTPSHQVTQMGQEVILRCVPISNHLYFYWYRQILGQKVEFLVSFYNNEISEKSEIFDDQFSVERPDGSNFTLKIRSTKLEDSAMYFCASLRAGEQFFGPGTRLTVL.

This chain uses TRBV6-1 with TRBJ1-5; D is unclear. Per germline, CDR1 MNHNS and CDR2 SASEGT. V shed 4 bases and J shed 7 bases, with 14 bases lying between them. The length of the CDR3 is 14 residues. DNA for the CDR3: TGTGCCAGCAGTGTGGCGGGGTTCGGCCAGCCCCAGCATTTT. Protein: CASSVAGFGQPQHF.

The table lists this clone with a few counts. This chain links TRBV28 with TRBJ1-2, with D perhaps matching TRBD1 (6 bases). Trimming pared 6 bases from V and 2 bases from J, leaving 19 bases between. From germline, CDR1 is MDHEN and CDR2 SYDVKM. This CDR3 comprises 16 residues. CDR3 coding DNA: TGTGCCAGCAGGGGCACCCGGGACAACTTAAACTATGGCTACACCTTC. This codes for CASRGTRDNLNYGYTF.

In regard to this clone: The junction shows a germline mismatch at one end, possibly a read error. The CDR3 nucleotides read TGCAGCGTTGAAGGGGGGTCGGGAGGATTT. Translation gives CSVEGGSGGF. V usage is TRBV29-1 and J usage is TRBJ2-3; 7 positions match TRBD2. Germline loops: CDR1 SQVTM, CDR2 ANQGSEA. This CDR3 has 10 residues.

This rearrangement joins TRBV2 to TRBJ2-1; TRBD2 matches at 10 bases. The junction had 9 bases not matched to a gene; V was cut back by 6 bases and J by 7 bases. The CDR3 is 15 amino acids. Germline V lookup: CDR1 SNHLY, CDR2 FYNNEI. CDR3 amino acids: CASREREGLFNEQFF. The CDR3 bases are TGTGCCAGCAGGGAGCGGGAGGGCCTGTTTAATGAGCAGTTCTTC.

The rearrangement uses TRBV5-1 and TRBJ2-6; TRBD2 matches at 9 bases. V was pared by 0 bases and J by 0 bases, with 4 bases of the junction left unmatched. From germline, CDR1 is SGHRS and CDR2 YFSETQ. This CDR3 is 18 amino acids long. The CDR3 DNA is TGCGCCAGCAGCTTGGTAGCGGGAGACTTCTCTGGGGCCAACGTCCTGACTTTC. It yields the protein CASSLVAGDFSGANVLTF. Based on the CDR3 plus reference TRBV5-1 and TRBJ2-6, the full variable domain is KAGVTQTPRYLIKTRGQQVTLSCSPISGHRSVSWYQQTPGQGLQFLFEYFSETQRNKGNFPGRFSGRQFSNSRSEMNVSTLELGDSALYLCASSLVAGDFSGANVLTFGAGSRLTVL.

The V and J genes are TRBV5-1 and TRBJ2-6, with 8 nucleotides matching TRBD1. The CDR3 spans 17 residues. CDR1 is SGHRS, CDR2 YFSETQ, per germline. Trimming at V came to 4 bases and at J to 3 bases, leaving 9 bases not matched to a gene. The CDR3 nucleotides are TGCGCCAGCAGCCCCCGACAGGGGCAGGGTGGGGCCAACGTCCTGACTTTC. Its protein is CASSPRQGQGGANVLTF.

This clone occurred many times. The CDR3 nucleotides read TGTGCCAGCAGCGGGGGTGTCAGTTCCACGGGTACGCAGTATTTT. Its translation: CASSGGVSSTGTQYF. This chain joins TRBV11-2 and TRBJ2-3; D possibly uses TRBD1 or TRBD2 (5 bases each). This CDR3 spans 15 amino acids. V dropped 5 bases and J dropped 8 bases, with 20 bases sitting between them. In germline, CDR1 is SGHAT, CDR2 FQNNGV.

About this clone itself: The same CDR3 arises from other DNA sequences in this sample as well. The chain couples TRBV5-1 to TRBJ2-7; D unclear. This CDR3 has 14 amino acids. Germline lookup yields CDR1 SGHRS and CDR2 YFSETQ. Trimming left V 0 bases short and J 3 bases short, with 10 bases between. CDR3 sequence: CASSLDRTYYEQYF. The CDR3 region has the DNA TGCGCCAGCAGCTTGGACCGGACCTACTACGAGCAGTACTTC.

This sequence joins TRBV28 and TRBJ2-2; 8 bases are shared with TRBD2. After removal of 3 bases from V and 5 bases from J, the junction contained 5 bases not matched to a gene. The CDR3 length is 15 residues. Germline CDR1 and CDR2: MDHEN and SYDVKM. The CDR3 region has the DNA TGTGCCAGCAGTTTCTTGAGCGGGAGAACCGGGGAGCTGTTTTTT. Its protein is CASSFLSGRTGELFF.

This clone was observed a handful of times. The chain recombines TRBV10-3 with TRBJ1-2, with D perhaps TRBD1 (6 bases). Trimming removed 3 bases at V and 6 bases at J, with 17 bases between. The CDR3 runs to 15 residues. In germline, CDR1 is ENHRY, CDR2 SYGVKD. CDR3 nucleotide sequence: TGTGCCATCAGTGACCAATTTAGACAGGTTGATGGCTACACCTTC. This codes for CAISDQFRQVDGYTF.

The V call is TRBV5-1, the J call TRBJ2-3; 9 bases are shared with TRBD2. V trimming: 5 bases; J trimming: 6 bases; junction bases outside the gene matches: 10. This CDR3 is built from 15 residues. CDR1 is SGHRS and CDR2 is YFSETQ in the germline V gene. The CDR3 protein is CASRASGNWADTQYF. The CDR3 DNA reads as TGCGCCAGCAGGGCTAGCGGGAATTGGGCGGATACGCAGTATTTT.

The genes are TRBV19 and TRBJ1-5; 9 nucleotides align to TRBD1. V was pared by 3 bases and J by 3 bases, with 3 bases of the junction left unmatched. The CDR3 length is 15 residues. The germline V gene encodes CDR1 LNHDA and CDR2 SQIVND (reference sequence). In DNA form, the CDR3 reads TGTGCCAGTAGTATCGGGACAGGGTACAATCAGCCCCAGCATTTT. Translation: CASSIGTGYNQPQHF.

Only one count was recorded for this clone. The CDR3 bases are TGTGCCAGCACCTCGGGGGGGACCTCTTTCAATGAGCAGTTCTTC. Protein: CASTSGGTSFNEQFF. The rearrangement links TRBV28 to TRBJ2-1, with 8 positions matching TRBD2. This CDR3 is built from 15 residues. In germline, CDR1 is MDHEN, CDR2 SYDVKM. V gave up 7 bases and J gave up 6 bases; unmatched junction bases: 11. Variable domain in full (rest from reference TRBV28 and TRBJ2-1): DVKVTQSSRYLVKRTGEKVFLECVQDMDHENMFWYRQDPGLGLRLIYFSYDVKMKEKGDIPEGYSVSREKKERFSLILESASTNQTSMYLCASTSGGTSFNEQFFGPGTRLTVL.

This clone was counted at least ten times. The chain joins TRBV29-1 to TRBJ2-7; D possibly matches TRBD1 or TRBD2 (5 bases each). Germline assignment: CDR1 SQVTM and CDR2 ANQGSEA. This CDR3 comprises 15 residues. Trimming removed 6 bases at V and 2 bases at J, with 20 bases between. CDR3 region: CSVLSGTDIAYEQYF. CDR3 DNA sequence: TGCAGCGTCCTGTCCGGGACCGATATAGCCTACGAGCAGTACTTC.

The chain joins TRBV4-1 to TRBJ2-1, with D tentatively TRBD2 (6 bases). V was clipped by 0 bases and J by 4 bases, with 13 bases between them. Looked up from germline, CDR1 is MGHRA and CDR2 is YSYEKL. The CDR3 covers 16 residues. The CDR3, as DNA: TGCGCCAGCAGCCAAGAATACGGGAGAGGGTACAATGAGCAGTTCTTC. The encoded protein is CASSQEYGRGYNEQFF.

The J gene is TRBJ1-5, the V gene TRBV27; tentatively, D is TRBD1 (6 bases). The CDR3 length is 16 residues. The V gene's germline CDR1 is MNHEY and CDR2 SMNVEV (reference sequence). Deletions cut 0 bases from V and 5 bases from J, with 14 bases between. The CDR3 loop is CASSLSGRGWHQPQHF. CDR3 in DNA: TGTGCCAGCAGTTTATCGGGCAGGGGATGGCATCAGCCCCAGCATTTT.

The rearrangement uses TRBV6-1 and TRBJ1-5; 11 nucleotides align to TRBD1. Per germline, CDR1 MNHNS and CDR2 SASEGT. V dropped 6 bases and J dropped 11; count of bases not matched to a gene: 9. CDR3 length: 14 residues. DNA of the CDR3: TGTGCCAGCAGGGACAGGGGGCCCGAGGATTCCCAGCATTTT. Its translation: CASRDRGPEDSQHF.

The chain employs TRBV5-6 and TRBJ1-1; D gene ambiguous. Trimming took 0 bases from V and 3 from J, leaving 6 bases between them. Germline V gene lookup returns CDR1 SGHDT and CDR2 YYEEEE. The CDR3 totals 13 residues. CDR3 in amino acids: CASSLERYTEAFF. In DNA form, the CDR3 reads TGTGCCAGCAGCTTGGAGAGGTACACTGAAGCTTTCTTT.